The T cell receptor beta chain under discussion was sequenced for a study of shared clonotypes between healthy human individuals. Profiled with immunoSEQ multiplex PCR; TCRdb holds only in-frame clones, not every one. The sample shows just over 2,000,000 clones, less than 95% of them seen only once. Germline CDR1 SGHDN, CDR2 FVKESK. The CDR3 runs 14 residues. V was cut by 1 base and J by 3 bases, with 10 bases left in between. Naive-designated CD8 cells lacked CD45RO, were positively enriched for CCR7, and omitted terminally differentiated effector memory CD45RA+ cells. V usage is TRBV14 and J usage is TRBJ2-7; TRBD1 might be the D (5 bases). Sequencing was done on a sample of naive CD8+ T cells sorted from blood. This TCR derives from a man younger than 30 in good health. CDR3 region: CASSQVGQGYEQYF. The CDR3 DNA follows: TGTGCCAGCAGCCAAGTGGGCCAGGGCTACGAGCAGTACTTC.